Listed here are 13 T cell receptor beta chains from one sample, sequenced in a study of Ad26.COV2.S vaccination and SARS-CoV-2 variants. Libraries were prepared by immunoSEQ multiplex PCR; TCRdb keeps only in-frame clonotypes and omits some of them. This table has around 380,000 clones, around 85% appearing once. Treatment described: some 20 received Ad26.COV2.S at low or high dose, single or two shots; about 5 received placebo; per-sample allocation not given. It was on day 63 after the first vaccine or placebo injection that samples were taken. Material: peripheral blood, obtained in a trial of Ad26.COV2.S vaccine versus placebo. These receptors all come from a person aged 18-60 years who received the Ad26.COV2.S COVID-19 vaccine or a placebo.

On this clone itself: The sample carries other DNA sequences with the same CDR3. The chain recombines TRBV2 with TRBJ1-6, with D possibly matching TRBD1 (6 bases). Germline V gives CDR1 SNHLY, CDR2 FYNNEI. The V gene lost 8 bases and the J gene lost 0 bases, with 11 bases spanning the gap. The CDR3 is 15 residues long. The CDR3 DNA reads as TGTGCCAGCTTGGACAGAAGCTCCTATAATTCACCCCTCCACTTT. This gives the protein CASLDRSSYNSPLHF. Full variable domain (remainder filled in from reference TRBV2 and TRBJ1-6): EPEVTQTPSHQVTQMGQEVILRCVPISNHLYFYWYRQILGQKVEFLVSFYNNEISEKSEIFDDQFSVERPDGSNFTLKIRSTKLEDSAMYFCASLDRSSYNSPLHFGNGTRLTVT.

A note on this clone: Distinct nucleotide sequences in the sample also encode this CDR3. The rearrangement links TRBV5-1 to TRBJ2-3; D is ambiguous. V lost 1 base and J 6 bases, leaving 6 bases between the germline ends. The CDR3 runs to 12 residues. Looked up from germline, CDR1 is SGHRS and CDR2 is YFSETQ. CDR3 protein: CASSLSSDTQYF. The DNA of the CDR3 is TGCGCCAGCAGCTTGTCTTCTGATACGCAGTATTTT.

This clone has just a few counts. The sample contains more than one DNA sequence encoding this CDR3. The chain is built from TRBV4-3 and TRBJ2-7; D is unclear. The CDR3 runs 13 residues. Germline CDR1 LGHNA, CDR2 YSLEER. Trimming shortened V by 0 bases and J by 4 bases, and 7 bases separated the two germline ends. In nucleotides, the CDR3 is TGCGCCAGCAGCCAAGATTGGGGTTACGAGCAGTACTTC. Its translation: CASSQDWGYEQYF.

Remarks on this clone: This sample includes further DNA sequences coding for the same CDR3. J is TRBJ1-2 and V is TRBV3-1 (or the pseudogene TRBV3-2), with a tentative D call TRBD1 (6 bases). This CDR3 has 12 amino acids. Germline values: CDR1 LGHDT, CDR2 YNNKEL (reference sequence). The ends were cut back, 3 bases at V and 8 bases at J, with 10 bases in the middle. In nucleotides, the CDR3 is TGTGCCAGCAGCCAGGGGGCGCGCGGCTACACCTTC. This sequence encodes CASSQGARGYTF.

The chain is built from TRBV4-2 and TRBJ1-6; 8 bases agree with TRBD1. The CDR3 is made up of 14 amino acids. In germline, CDR1 is LGHNA, CDR2 YNFKEQ. The V segment lost 1 base and the J segment 10 bases; nucleotides outside the gene matches: 3. CDR3 in amino acids: CASSQAQGVSPLHF. The CDR3, as DNA: TGTGCCAGCAGCCAAGCACAGGGGGTATCACCCCTCCACTTT.

This clone was seen only once. The chain carries TRBV18 and TRBJ1-4, with 11 bases matching TRBD1. Trimming took 6 bases from V and 2 from J; bases not matched to a gene: 8. The V gene's germline CDR1 is KGHSH and CDR2 LQKENI. The CDR3 extends over 17 amino acids. Written as DNA, the CDR3 is TGTGCCAGCTCGGACAGGGGGCCTGTCGGGACTAATGAAAAACTGTTTTTT. Translating it yields CASSDRGPVGTNEKLFF.

The chain is built from TRBV5-6 and TRBJ2-5; D is perhaps TRBD1 (5 bases). V was shortened by 1 base and J by 1 base, with 8 bases between the two germline ends. The CDR3 length is 14 residues. Germline assignment: CDR1 SGHDT and CDR2 YYEEEE. The CDR3 bases are TGTGCCAGCAGCTTGCGGCAGGGCCAAGAGACCCAGTACTTC. Its protein product is CASSLRQGQETQYF.

This chain uses TRBV30 with TRBJ1-1, with D maybe TRBD1 (5 bases). Germline CDR1 and CDR2: GTSNPN and SVGIG (reference sequence). This CDR3 has 11 residues. V lost 8 bases to trimming and J lost 5 bases, with 12 bases between them. DNA for the CDR3: TGTGCCCGGGGGGTCGGGACTGAAGCTTTCTTT. Its protein is CARGVGTEAFF. The full variable domain, its missing parts supplied by reference TRBV30 and TRBJ1-1, is SQTIHQWPATLVQPVGSPLSLECTVEGTSNPNLYWYRQAAGRGLQLLFYSVGIGQISSEVPQNLSASRPQDRQFILSSKKLLLSDSGFYLCARGVGTEAFFGQGTRLTVV.

Details on this clone: The same CDR3 can be traced to other DNA sequences in this sample. The J gene is TRBJ1-6, the V gene TRBV6-6; no clear D gene. The CDR3 spans 12 residues. Germline CDR1 reads MNHNY; CDR2 reads SVGAGI (reference sequence). V shed 6 bases and J shed 8 bases, with 8 bases lying between them. CDR3: CASSPPDSPLHF. CDR3 bases: TGTGCCAGCAGCCCCCCGGATTCACCCCTCCACTTT.

V gene TRBV6-5 combines with J gene TRBJ1-2; D not resolved. Germline CDR1 MNHEY, CDR2 SVGAGI. V was trimmed by 0 bases and J by 2 bases, leaving 7 bases between them. The CDR3 runs to 14 residues. The CDR3 nucleotides are TGTGCCAGCAGTTACTCGAAAAGAAACTATGGCTACACCTTC. This gives the protein CASSYSKRNYGYTF.

The DNA for the CDR3 is TGTGCCAGCAGTTACTCATTGGTCGGGGAGCTGTTTTTT. Protein product: CASSYSLVGELFF. The chain joins TRBV6-2 or TRBV6-3 to TRBJ2-2; D is undetermined. The CDR3 spans 13 residues. The germline V gene has CDR1 MNHEY and CDR2 SVGEGT. V gave up 0 bases and J gave up 7 bases, with 6 bases separating them.

This chain connects TRBV19 to TRBJ1-1; D unresolved. With 1 base removed from V and 7 bases from J, the gap between germline ends came to 10 bases. The germline V gene encodes CDR1 LNHDA and CDR2 SQIVND (reference sequence). The CDR3 loop spans 13 amino acids. DNA of the CDR3: TGTGCCAGTAGTATAGCCCAGGAGCTTGAAGCTTTCTTT. It yields the protein CASSIAQELEAFF.

The chain links TRBV3-1 (or the pseudogene TRBV3-2) to TRBJ1-5; D gene uncertain. The V gene lost 3 bases and the J gene lost 4 bases, with 4 bases spanning the gap. The germline V gene encodes CDR1 LGHDT and CDR2 YNNKEL (reference sequence). The CDR3 consists of 12 residues. The CDR3: CASSQENQPQHF. CDR3 in DNA: TGTGCCAGCAGCCAGGAGAATCAGCCCCAGCATTTT.